Presented here are 2 T cell receptor beta chains from one specimen sequenced in a study of technical replicates of blood from a handful of donors. Libraries were prepared by immunoSEQ multiplex PCR; TCRdb keeps only in-frame clonotypes and omits some of them. Found here are tens of thousands of clones, about 86% of them singletons; the top ten hold around 5.1%. Sequencing was done on a sample of PBMCs. These receptor sequences come from a human donor in good health. Some clones in this sample may be carry-over from other donors' samples.

The DNA for the CDR3 is TGTGCCAGCACCATTGATCCGAGCTCCTACAATGAGCAGTTCTTC. Residues: CASTIDPSSYNEQFF. The rearrangement uses TRBV7-2 and TRBJ2-1; no clear D. Germline V gives CDR1 SGHTA, CDR2 FQGNSA. V was shortened by 7 bases and J by 0 bases, with 13 bases between the two germline ends. The CDR3 is 15 amino acids.

This clone is a singleton in its sample. This sequence joins TRBV4-1 and TRBJ2-1, with 8 nucleotides matching TRBD1. The CDR3 runs to 15 residues. CDR1 is MGHRA, CDR2 YSYEKL, per germline. V lost 2 bases and J lost 3; bases outside the gene matches: 3. CDR3 in DNA: TGCGCCAGCAGCCAAACCACAGGGGGCTACAATGAGCAGTTCTTC. Translation: CASSQTTGGYNEQFF.